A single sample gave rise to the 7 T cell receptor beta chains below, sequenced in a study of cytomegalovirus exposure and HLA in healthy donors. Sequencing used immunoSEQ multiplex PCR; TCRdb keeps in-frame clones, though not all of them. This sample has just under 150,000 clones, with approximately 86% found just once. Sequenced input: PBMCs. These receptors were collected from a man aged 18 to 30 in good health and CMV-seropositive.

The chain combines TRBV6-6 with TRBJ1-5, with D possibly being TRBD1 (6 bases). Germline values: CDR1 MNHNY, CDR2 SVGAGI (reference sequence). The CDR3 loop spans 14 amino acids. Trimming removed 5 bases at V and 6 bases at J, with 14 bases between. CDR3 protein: CASSTTGPIQPQHF. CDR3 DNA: TGTGCCAGCAGTACGACAGGTCCGATTCAGCCCCAGCATTTT.

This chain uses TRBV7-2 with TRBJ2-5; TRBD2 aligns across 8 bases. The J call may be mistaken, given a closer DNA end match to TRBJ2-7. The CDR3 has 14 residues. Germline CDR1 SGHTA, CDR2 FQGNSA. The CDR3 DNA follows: TGTGCCAGCAGCCTAGGACTAGCCACCTACGAGCAGTACTTC. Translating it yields CASSLGLATYEQYF.

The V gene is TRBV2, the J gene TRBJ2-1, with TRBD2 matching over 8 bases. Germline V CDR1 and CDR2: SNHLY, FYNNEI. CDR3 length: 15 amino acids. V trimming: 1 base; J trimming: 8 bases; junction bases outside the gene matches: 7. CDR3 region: CASSEGREGRDEQFF. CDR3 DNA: TGTGCCAGCAGTGAAGGTCGGGAGGGCCGTGATGAGCAGTTCTTC. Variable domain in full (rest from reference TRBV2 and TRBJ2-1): EPEVTQTPSHQVTQMGQEVILRCVPISNHLYFYWYRQILGQKVEFLVSFYNNEISEKSEIFDDQFSVERPDGSNFTLKIRSTKLEDSAMYFCASSEGREGRDEQFFGPGTRLTVL.

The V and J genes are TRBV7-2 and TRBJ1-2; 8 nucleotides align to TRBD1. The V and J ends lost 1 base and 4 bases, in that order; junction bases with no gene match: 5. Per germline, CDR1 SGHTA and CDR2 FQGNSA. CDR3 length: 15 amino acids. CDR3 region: CASSLGQGLLYGYTF. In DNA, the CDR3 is TGTGCCAGCAGCTTAGGACAGGGGTTACTCTATGGCTACACCTTC.

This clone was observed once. DNA of the CDR3: TGCGCCAGCAGCTTTGACAGTTACAATGAGCAGTTCTTC. It specifies CASSFDSYNEQFF. The V call is TRBV5-1, the J call TRBJ2-1, with a possible D match to TRBD1 (5 bases). Germline V lookup: CDR1 SGHRS, CDR2 YFSETQ. V lost 2 bases and J 4 bases, leaving 7 bases between the germline ends. The length of the CDR3 is 13 residues.

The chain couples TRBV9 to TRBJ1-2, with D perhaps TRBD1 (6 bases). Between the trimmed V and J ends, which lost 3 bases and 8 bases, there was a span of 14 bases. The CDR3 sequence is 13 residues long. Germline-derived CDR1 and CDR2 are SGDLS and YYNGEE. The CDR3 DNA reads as TGTGCCAGCAGCGGGACAGATAGAAAGGGCTACACCTTC. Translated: CASSGTDRKGYTF. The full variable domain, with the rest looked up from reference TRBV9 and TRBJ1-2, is DSGVTQTPKHLITATGQRVTLRCSPRSGDLSVYWYQQSLDQGLQFLIQYYNGEERAKGNILERFSAQQFPDLHSELNLSSLELGDSALYFCASSGTDRKGYTFGSGTRLTVV.

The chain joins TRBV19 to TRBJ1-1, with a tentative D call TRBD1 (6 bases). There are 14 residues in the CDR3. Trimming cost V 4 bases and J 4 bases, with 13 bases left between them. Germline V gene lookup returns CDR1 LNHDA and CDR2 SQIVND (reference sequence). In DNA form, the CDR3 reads TGTGCCAGTAGTAACCAGGGGATGGGCACTGAAGCTTTCTTT. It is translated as CASSNQGMGTEAFF.